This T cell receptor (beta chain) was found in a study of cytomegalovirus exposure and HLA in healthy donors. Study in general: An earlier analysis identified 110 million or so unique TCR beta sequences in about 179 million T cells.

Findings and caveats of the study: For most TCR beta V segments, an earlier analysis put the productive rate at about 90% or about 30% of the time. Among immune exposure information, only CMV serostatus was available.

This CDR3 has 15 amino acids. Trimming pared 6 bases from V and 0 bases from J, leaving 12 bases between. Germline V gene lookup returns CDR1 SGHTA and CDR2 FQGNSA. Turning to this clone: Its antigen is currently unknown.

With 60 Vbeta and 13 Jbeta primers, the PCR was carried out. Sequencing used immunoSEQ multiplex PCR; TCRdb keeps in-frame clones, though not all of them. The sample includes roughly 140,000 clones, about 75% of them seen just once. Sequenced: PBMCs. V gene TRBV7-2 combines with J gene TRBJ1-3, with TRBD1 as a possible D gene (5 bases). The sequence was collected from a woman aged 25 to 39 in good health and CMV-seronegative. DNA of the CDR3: TGTGCCAGCAGTACGGGACTGAGCTCTGGAAACACCATATATTTT. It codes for CASSTGLSSGNTIYF.